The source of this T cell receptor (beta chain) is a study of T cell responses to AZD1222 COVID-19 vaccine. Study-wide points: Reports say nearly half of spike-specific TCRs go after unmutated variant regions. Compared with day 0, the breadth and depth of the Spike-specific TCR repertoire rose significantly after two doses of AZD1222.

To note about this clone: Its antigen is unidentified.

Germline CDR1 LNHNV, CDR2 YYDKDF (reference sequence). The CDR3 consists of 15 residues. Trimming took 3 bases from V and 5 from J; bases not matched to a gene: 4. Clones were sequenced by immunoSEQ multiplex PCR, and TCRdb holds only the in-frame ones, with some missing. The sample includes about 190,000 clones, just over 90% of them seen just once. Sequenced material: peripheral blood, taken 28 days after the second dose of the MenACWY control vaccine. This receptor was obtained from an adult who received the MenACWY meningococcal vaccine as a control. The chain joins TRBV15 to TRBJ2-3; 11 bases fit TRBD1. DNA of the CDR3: TGTGCCACCAGCAGCCGGACAGGGGGCCTAGATACGCAGTATTTT. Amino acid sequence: CATSSRTGGLDTQYF. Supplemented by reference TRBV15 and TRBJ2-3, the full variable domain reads DAMVIQNPRYQVTQFGKPVTLSCSQTLNHNVMYWYQQKSSQAPKLLFHYYDKDFNNEADTPDNFQSRRPNTSFCFLDIRSPGLGDTAMYLCATSSRTGGLDTQYFGPGTRLTVL.